The 32 T cell receptor beta chains given below trace back to one sample, sequenced in a study of T-cell reconstitution after alpha-beta-depleted transplantation in children. Construction of the TCRbeta library involved unique molecular identifiers. One entry per CDR3 protein results from TCRdb running MiXCR on the PCR reads. The repertoire has 700,000 to 950,000 distinct CDR3 sequences, roughly 15% of them found once; the top ten carry around 5%. Sequencing used PBMCs, mostly from graft donor cells, obtained 360 days after TCRalphabeta/CD19-depleted stem cell transplant. The receptors here all came from a male patient younger than 18 who had a stem cell transplant for acute lymphoblastic leukemia, so the T cells may come from the graft donor.

The chain couples TRBV4-1 to TRBJ2-3; 7 nucleotides align to TRBD2. Per germline, CDR1 MGHRA and CDR2 YSYEKL. The CDR3 loop spans 15 amino acids. The V segment lost 6 bases and the J segment 0 bases; nucleotides outside the gene matches: 6. The CDR3 reads CASRPAGTSTDTQYF. In DNA, the CDR3 is TGCGCCAGCAGGCCAGCGGGGACTAGCACAGATACGCAGTATTTT.

The chain combines TRBV20-1 with TRBJ2-3; D possibly corresponds to TRBD1 (5 bases). V was trimmed by 4 bases and J by 2 bases, leaving 13 bases between them. Germline values: CDR1 DFQATT, CDR2 SNEGSKA (reference sequence). This CDR3 has 14 residues. Here the CDR3 reads CSAKTVSHTDTQYF. CDR3 sequence (DNA): TGCAGTGCTAAGACAGTGTCCCACACAGATACGCAGTATTTT.

The chain uses TRBV9 and TRBJ2-1, with D unclear. The CDR3 extends over 15 amino acids. The V end lost 0 bases, the J end lost 2 bases, and 9 bases lay between the germline ends. Germline V gene sequence: CDR1 SGDLS, CDR2 YYNGEE. In nucleotides, the CDR3 is TGTGCCAGCAGCGTAGAGGAGAACGCCTACAATGAGCAGTTCTTC. Amino acid sequence: CASSVEENAYNEQFF.

The chain combines TRBV7-9 with TRBJ2-1; 8 bases agree with TRBD2. V dropped 4 bases and J dropped 9; count of bases not matched to a gene: 8. The CDR3 runs 14 residues. Germline-derived CDR1 and CDR2 are SEHNR and FQNEAQ (reference sequence). The CDR3 DNA is TGTGCCAGCAGCTCACACGACGGGGGGGGTGAGCAGTTCTTC. As protein: CASSSHDGGGEQFF.

The rearrangement uses TRBV10-3 and TRBJ1-1; D not resolved. Trimming took 5 bases from V and 3 from J, leaving 10 bases between them. There are 13 residues in the CDR3. Germline values: CDR1 ENHRY, CDR2 SYGVKD. For the CDR3, the DNA is TGTGCCATCAGTTCGGGGATCGACACTGAAGCTTTCTTT. Amino acid sequence: CAISSGIDTEAFF.

This clonotype was found a few times. This chain joins TRBV2 and TRBJ2-1; a possible D gene is TRBD1 (6 bases). Germline V CDR1 and CDR2: SNHLY, FYNNEI. The length of the CDR3 is 16 residues. Trimming removed 1 base at V and 7 bases at J, with 17 bases between. The CDR3 bases are TGTGCCAGCAGTGAAGAAGGACAGATTTGGAGTAATGAGCAGTTCTTC. Translated, it gives CASSEEGQIWSNEQFF.

This clonotype was detected only a few times. The V and J genes are TRBV7-2 and TRBJ1-5; tentatively, D is TRBD1 (5 bases). This CDR3 is 14 amino acids long. Between the trimmed V and J ends, which lost 8 bases and 2 bases, there was a span of 13 bases. Per germline, CDR1 SGHTA and CDR2 FQGNSA. The CDR3 nucleotides read TGTGCCAGCGGACGGGACCGTGGCAATCAGCCCCAGCATTTT. Its protein product is CASGRDRGNQPQHF.

The table lists this clonotype with a few counts. The rearrangement links TRBV10-2 to TRBJ2-5; possibly TRBD2 for D (6 bases). Germline V gene lookup returns CDR1 WSHSY and CDR2 SAAADI. The CDR3 consists of 14 residues. The V end lost 7 bases, the J end lost 0 bases, and 12 bases lay between the germline ends. The DNA for the CDR3 is TGCGCCAGCACCCAGCGGGTTTACCAAGAGACCCAGTACTTC. This translates into CASTQRVYQETQYF.

The chain uses TRBV12-3 or TRBV12-4 and TRBJ2-5; TRBD2 aligns across 7 bases. The CDR3 spans 15 residues. The trim removed 3 bases at V and 3 bases at J, leaving 7 bases unmatched. The CDR3 DNA is TGTGCCAGCAGTTTTGCGGGAGTAGGAGAAGAGACCCAGTACTTC. Protein: CASSFAGVGEETQYF.

V and J are TRBV4-1 and TRBJ2-7; weak D call: TRBD1 (6 bases). The CDR3 is 14 residues long. Germline V lookup: CDR1 MGHRA, CDR2 YSYEKL. V was pared by 1 base and J by 2 bases, with 9 bases between. CDR3: CASSQGDTPYEQYF. The DNA for the CDR3 is TGCGCCAGCAGCCAAGGGGACACCCCCTACGAGCAGTACTTC.

The J gene is TRBJ2-4, the V gene TRBV24-1; D possibly uses TRBD1 or TRBD2 (5 bases each). The CDR3 has 14 amino acids. With 4 bases removed from V and 7 bases from J, the gap between germline ends came to 13 bases. Looked up from germline, CDR1 is KGHDR and CDR2 is SFDVKD. The CDR3 region has the DNA TGTGCCACCAGTGACCCGGGACGGGGCAACATTCAGTACTTC. Translated: CATSDPGRGNIQYF.

The chain joins TRBV7-2 to TRBJ1-1, with D perhaps matching TRBD1 (5 bases). Trimming shortened V by 2 bases and J by 5 bases, and 21 bases separated the two germline ends. Germline V gene data show CDR1 as SGHTA and CDR2 as FQGNSA. This CDR3 has 17 amino acids. CDR3 residues: CASSLSGKRGGGTEAFF. CDR3 DNA: TGTGCCAGCAGCTTAAGCGGGAAACGGGGTGGGGGGACTGAAGCTTTCTTT.

There are a few counts of this clonotype. The V and J genes are TRBV2 and TRBJ2-7, with TRBD2 matching over 12 bases. Trimming took 3 bases from V and 7 from J; bases not matched to a gene: 7. Per the germline V gene, CDR1 is SNHLY and CDR2 is FYNNEI. The CDR3 loop spans 15 amino acids. The CDR3 here is CASSDLAGGPWEQYF. The DNA of the CDR3 is TGTGCCAGCAGTGACCTAGCGGGAGGGCCGTGGGAGCAGTACTTC.

The table lists this clonotype with many counts. The chain carries TRBV7-9 and TRBJ2-7, with 8 bases aligning to TRBD1. The CDR3 loop spans 15 amino acids. Trimming took 4 bases from V and 4 from J; bases not matched to a gene: 9. Germline V CDR1 and CDR2: SEHNR, FQNEAQ (reference sequence). The DNA of the CDR3 is TGTGCCAGCAGCTCATCGACAGGGGTACTATACGAGCAGTACTTC. The encoded protein is CASSSSTGVLYEQYF.

This rearrangement joins TRBV3-1 to TRBJ2-3; D possibly uses TRBD1 or TRBD2 (5 bases each). CDR1 is LGHDT and CDR2 is YNNKEL in the germline V gene (reference sequence). The V end lost 0 bases, the J end lost 2 bases, and 9 bases lay between the germline ends. The CDR3 runs 15 residues. The chain's CDR3 is CASSQDSGLTDTQYF. In DNA form, the CDR3 reads TGTGCCAGCAGCCAAGATTCGGGGCTCACAGATACGCAGTATTTT.

The V call is TRBV5-8, the J call TRBJ2-5, with D unclear. Germline CDR1 SGHTS, CDR2 YDEGEE. There are 16 residues in the CDR3. Trimming stripped 2 bases from V and 1 base from J, with 15 bases between. CDR3 sequence (DNA): TGTGCCAGCAGCTTCCACGTTACGGAACTCCAAGAGACCCAGTACTTC. This translates into CASSFHVTELQETQYF.

The chain recombines TRBV6-1 with TRBJ2-2, with TRBD1 matching 7 bases. After removal of 6 bases from V and 4 bases from J, the junction contained 5 bases not matched to a gene. Germline V gene lookup returns CDR1 MNHNS and CDR2 SASEGT. The CDR3 length is 14 residues. CDR3 region: CASSFTGATGELFF. For the CDR3, the DNA is TGTGCCAGCAGCTTTACAGGGGCCACCGGGGAGCTGTTTTTT.

This clonotype was seen a handful of times. V and J are TRBV11-3 and TRBJ2-1, with D maybe TRBD2 (6 bases). The CDR3 runs to 14 residues. Germline lookup yields CDR1 SGHNT and CDR2 YENEEA. The ends were cut back, 5 bases at V and 4 bases at J, with 12 bases in the middle. Here the CDR3 reads CASSKGGTYNEQFF. The CDR3 DNA reads as TGTGCCAGCAGCAAAGGCGGGACGTACAATGAGCAGTTCTTC.

In this sample, this clonotype turned up a few times. A junction end diverges from the germline sequence, so it may reflect a read error. The V call is TRBV12-3 or TRBV12-4, the J call TRBJ2-1; D is uncertain. The CDR3 totals 14 residues. CDR3 amino acids: CATSITWDYNEQFF. CDR3 sequence (DNA): TGTGCCACCAGTATCACTTGGGACTACAATGAGCAGTTCTTC.

The chain couples TRBV4-1 to TRBJ2-1; D call uncertain. Trimming pared 0 bases from V and 7 bases from J, leaving 10 bases between. The CDR3 runs to 14 residues. In germline, CDR1 is MGHRA, CDR2 YSYEKL. The CDR3 loop reads CASSQEPLGNEQFF. CDR3 DNA sequence: TGCGCCAGCAGCCAAGAGCCCCTAGGGAATGAGCAGTTCTTC.

The CDR3 here is CSASPAVNSPLHF. CDR3 in DNA: TGCAGTGCTAGTCCGGCAGTTAATTCACCCCTCCACTTT. The gene calls are TRBV20-1 and TRBJ1-6; D gene ambiguous. Germline CDR1 is DFQATT and CDR2 is SNEGSKA (reference sequence). V gave up 3 bases and J gave up 6 bases, with 9 bases separating them. This CDR3 is built from 13 residues.

This clonotype has more than one count but fewer than ten. The chain is built from TRBV7-6 and TRBJ1-5, with D perhaps matching TRBD1 (5 bases). Trimming cost V 6 bases and J 8 bases, with 20 bases left between them. The CDR3 loop spans 15 amino acids. Germline V gene lookup returns CDR1 SGHVS and CDR2 FNYEAQ. CDR3 DNA sequence: TGTGCCAGCAGTTGGGGTGCAGGGTCGTTAGAGCCCCAGCATTTT. Its protein is CASSWGAGSLEPQHF.

This clonotype has just a few counts. This CDR3 is CASSLTPRGQQFF. For the CDR3, the DNA is TGTGCCAGCAGCTTAACTCCGCGGGGACAGCAGTTCTTC. The genes are TRBV11-2 and TRBJ2-1; D perhaps matches TRBD2 (6 bases). The CDR3 runs to 13 residues. Germline-derived CDR1 and CDR2 are SGHAT and FQNNGV. Trimming removed 2 bases from V and 11 bases from J, with 13 bases in between. The full variable domain, with the rest looked up from reference TRBV11-2 and TRBJ2-1, is EAGVAQSPRYKIIEKRQSVAFWCNPISGHATLYWYQQILGQGPKLLIQFQNNGVVDDSQLPKDRFSAERLKGVDSTLKIQPAKLEDSAVYLCASSLTPRGQQFFGPGTRLTVL.

The chain carries TRBV7-9 and TRBJ1-5, with D tentatively TRBD1 (5 bases). The CDR3 spans 15 residues. The V end lost 0 bases, the J end lost 3 bases, and 9 bases lay between the germline ends. Germline V gene lookup returns CDR1 SEHNR and CDR2 FQNEAQ (reference sequence). The CDR3 loop reads CASSLADSYNQPQHF. The CDR3 DNA sequence: TGTGCCAGCAGCTTAGCAGACAGTTACAATCAGCCCCAGCATTTT. The full variable domain, rest sourced from reference TRBV7-9 and TRBJ1-5, is DTGVSQNPRHKITKRGQNVTFRCDPISEHNRLYWYRQTLGQGPEFLTYFQNEAQLEKSRLLSDRFSAERPKGSFSTLEIQRTEQGDSAMYLCASSLADSYNQPQHFGDGTRLSIL.

The gene calls are TRBV15 and TRBJ2-5; D not resolved. The CDR3 contains 14 residues. The V and J ends lost 1 base and 2 bases respectively, with 8 bases between them. Germline V lookup: CDR1 LNHNV, CDR2 YYDKDF (reference sequence). The CDR3 bases are TGTGCCACCAGCAGAGCTAGTTTACAAGAGACCCAGTACTTC. This gives the protein CATSRASLQETQYF.

This clonotype was observed at least ten times. The chain links TRBV5-1 to TRBJ1-1, with a tentative D call TRBD1 (6 bases). The CDR3 spans 15 residues. Germline V gene data show CDR1 as SGHRS and CDR2 as YFSETQ. V was clipped by 1 base and J by 3 bases, with 13 bases between them. The CDR3: CASSLYAGADTEAFF. DNA for the CDR3: TGCGCCAGCAGCTTGTATGCAGGGGCGGACACTGAAGCTTTCTTT.

The chain has TRBV29-1 and TRBJ1-5, with TRBD1 matching 7 bases. The V gene's germline CDR1 is SQVTM and CDR2 ANQGSEA. The junction had 9 bases not matched to a gene; V was cut back by 7 bases and J by 3 bases. The CDR3 consists of 14 residues. CDR3 region: CSGTTGEANQPQHF. CDR3 nucleotide sequence: TGCAGCGGTACCACAGGGGAGGCCAATCAGCCCCAGCATTTT.

The sample holds one count of this clonotype. The chain employs TRBV5-1 and TRBJ2-6, with unresolved D. Germline CDR1 SGHRS, CDR2 YFSETQ. The CDR3 is 15 amino acids. Deletions cut 5 bases from V and 2 bases from J, with 11 bases between. The CDR3 DNA is TGCGCCAGCAGTACCGACGGACCTGGGGCCAACGTCCTGACTTTC. Protein product: CASSTDGPGANVLTF.

The chain employs TRBV29-1 and TRBJ2-3, with TRBD2 matching 11 bases. CDR3 size: 13 residues. After removal of 4 bases from V and 4 bases from J, the junction contained 1 base not matched to a gene. The germline V gene encodes CDR1 SQVTM and CDR2 ANQGSEA. CDR3 sequence (DNA): TGCAGCGTTGGGGGACTAGCGGCAGATACGCAGTATTTT. It yields the protein CSVGGLAADTQYF.

The sample holds a few counts of this clonotype. This sequence joins TRBV29-1 and TRBJ2-1; D is possibly TRBD2 (6 bases). CDR1 and CDR2 (germline): SQVTM, ANQGSEA. V shed 6 bases and J shed 7 bases, with 13 bases lying between them. CDR3 length: 12 amino acids. For the CDR3, the DNA is TGCAGCGTCGGGAGAGTTTCAAATGAGCAGTTCTTC. Its protein is CSVGRVSNEQFF.

This clonotype occurred a few times. The chain couples TRBV20-1 to TRBJ2-1; 9 bases fit TRBD2. V lost 3 bases and J lost 7; bases outside the gene matches: 7. The CDR3 length is 14 residues. The germline CDR1 and CDR2 sequences are DFQATT and SNEGSKA (reference sequence). In DNA, the CDR3 is TGCAGTGCTAGCCGACTAGCGGCTCGGAATGAGCAGTTCTTC. Protein: CSASRLAARNEQFF.

The V gene is TRBV15, the J gene TRBJ2-1, with D possibly TRBD2 on 5 matching bases. The CDR3 consists of 14 residues. Germline-derived CDR1 and CDR2 are LNHNV and YYDKDF (reference sequence). The germline V and J ends were trimmed by 6 bases and 4 bases, with 13 bases remaining between them. The CDR3 protein is CATRSERPYNEQFF. The CDR3 DNA follows: TGTGCCACCAGGAGCGAGCGGCCGTACAATGAGCAGTTCTTC.